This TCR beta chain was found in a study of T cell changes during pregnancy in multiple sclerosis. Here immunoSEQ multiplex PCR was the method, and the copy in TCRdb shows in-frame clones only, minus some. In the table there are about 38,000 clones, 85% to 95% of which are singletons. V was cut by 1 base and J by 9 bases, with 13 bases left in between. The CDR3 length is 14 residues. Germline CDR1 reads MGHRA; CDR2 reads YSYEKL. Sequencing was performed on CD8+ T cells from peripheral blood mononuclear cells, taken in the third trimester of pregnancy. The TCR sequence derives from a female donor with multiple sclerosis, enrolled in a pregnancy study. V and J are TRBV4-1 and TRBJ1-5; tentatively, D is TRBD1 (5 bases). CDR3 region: CASSQGGTGRPQHF. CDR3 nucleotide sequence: TGCGCCAGCAGCCAAGGGGGCACCGGTCGGCCCCAGCATTTT.